This T cell receptor (beta chain) was observed in a study of T-cell reconstitution after alpha-beta-depleted transplantation in children. In its sample, this clonotype was seen many times. Its matching antigen is unknown. Whole-study results and caveats: One year post-transplant, T-cell counts and diversity were largely derived from T cells produced anew. There were reportedly several hundred expanded graft clones from which alpha-beta T cells came about two months after transplant.

For TCRbeta, the library was prepared with unique molecular identifiers. In TCRdb, the PCR reads were re-called with MiXCR into one record per CDR3 protein. The table lists 110,000 or so distinct CDR3 sequences, 5% to 8% of them singletons. V shed 2 bases and J shed 1 base, with 12 bases lying between them. Germline values: CDR1 WNHNN, CDR2 SYGVQD (reference sequence). This CDR3 is 16 amino acids long. The rearrangement uses TRBV10-1 and TRBJ2-4; D unresolved. The specimen comprised PBMCs, mostly from graft donor cells, sampled 360 days after TCRalphabeta/CD19-depleted stem cell transplant. The TCR was taken from a male patient aged 2-10 years who had a stem cell transplant for acute lymphoblastic leukemia, so the T cells may come from the graft donor. The CDR3 DNA follows: TGCGCCAGCAGTGAGAAGGCAGGAAAGGCCAAAAACATTCAGTACTTC. Amino acids: CASSEKAGKAKNIQYF.